Below are 28 T cell receptor beta chains sequenced from a single sample in a study of blood T cell repertoires in COVID-19. Data came from immunoSEQ multiplex PCR; TCRdb stores just in-frame clones and leaves some out. This sample has 50,000 to 70,000 clones; roughly 83% occur once, and the top ten carry approximately 15%. The sample was peripheral blood. The receptors were gathered from a man aged 65-85 years with active COVID-19.

The chain is built from TRBV12-3 or TRBV12-4 and TRBJ1-1, with 7 nucleotides matching TRBD1. This CDR3 contains 11 residues. V was pared by 6 bases and J by 7 bases, with 2 bases of the junction left unmatched. CDR3 in amino acids: CASRQGDEAFF. The CDR3 DNA reads as TGTGCCAGCAGGCAGGGGGATGAAGCTTTCTTT.

This clone showed up just once. The chain recombines TRBV6-5 with TRBJ2-7, with D maybe TRBD1 (6 bases). This CDR3 contains 14 residues. V gave up 8 bases and J gave up 0 bases, with 14 bases separating them. The V gene's germline CDR1 is MNHEY and CDR2 SVGAGI. CDR3 residues: CASGRVGASYEQYF. The CDR3 region has the DNA TGTGCCAGCGGTAGGGTGGGGGCCTCCTACGAGCAGTACTTC.

The rearrangement links TRBV29-1 to TRBJ2-7; TRBD2 agrees at 10 bases. The CDR3 contains 12 residues. With V trimmed by 7 bases and J by 2 bases, 2 bases remained unmatched. Looked up from germline, CDR1 is SQVTM and CDR2 is ANQGSEA. CDR3 sequence reads: CSGTSGTYEQYF. The CDR3, as DNA: TGCAGCGGGACTAGCGGAACCTACGAGCAGTACTTC.

The gene calls are TRBV7-8 and TRBJ2-5, with a tentative D call TRBD2 (6 bases). The V end lost 5 bases, the J end lost 4 bases, and 17 bases lay between the germline ends. This CDR3 spans 15 amino acids. The germline V gene has CDR1 SGHVS and CDR2 FQNEAQ. The CDR3 bases are TGTGCCAGCAGCCCTCGACGAGGGACTGGAGAGACCCAGTACTTC. Amino acid sequence: CASSPRRGTGETQYF.

The chain combines TRBV5-5 with TRBJ2-1; 14 bases are a match to TRBD2. V shed 4 bases and J 6 bases; nucleotides not matched to a gene: 12. Germline V gene lookup returns CDR1 SGHKS and CDR2 YYEKEE (reference sequence). The CDR3 contains 18 residues. CDR3 loop: CASSAGTGGLAGGNEQFF. CDR3 nucleotide sequence: TGTGCCAGCAGCGCCGGGACAGGCGGACTAGCGGGGGGCAATGAGCAGTTCTTC.

The CDR3 sequence is CASSHGRETGLHQPQHF. The CDR3 nucleotides read TGCGCCAGCAGCCACGGTCGGGAAACAGGGTTACATCAGCCCCAGCATTTT. The chain joins TRBV4-1 to TRBJ1-5; TRBD1 is a possible D gene (6 bases). The ends were cut back, 3 bases at V and 5 bases at J, with 20 bases in the middle. CDR3 length: 17 residues. Germline V CDR1 and CDR2: MGHRA, YSYEKL.

The V and J genes are TRBV4-3 and TRBJ2-7; 7 bases are a match to TRBD2. V lost 1 base and J lost 2; bases outside the gene matches: 5. The CDR3 runs to 15 residues. In germline, CDR1 is LGHNA, CDR2 YSLEER. CDR3 loop: CASSQVASGPYEQYF. Written as DNA, the CDR3 is TGCGCCAGCAGCCAAGTGGCTAGCGGCCCCTACGAGCAGTACTTC.

The chain has TRBV7-9 and TRBJ1-5; D is possibly TRBD1 (5 bases). Trimming stripped 9 bases from V and 8 bases from J, with 14 bases between. This CDR3 is built from 12 residues. Per germline, CDR1 SEHNR and CDR2 FQNEAQ (reference sequence). CDR3 loop: CASSGQGEPQHF. In DNA, the CDR3 is TGTGCCAGTAGCGGCCAGGGTGAGCCCCAGCATTTT. Combining the CDR3 with reference TRBV7-9 and TRBJ1-5 gives the whole variable domain DTGVSQNPRHKITKRGQNVTFRCDPISEHNRLYWYRQTLGQGPEFLTYFQNEAQLEKSRLLSDRFSAERPKGSFSTLEIQRTEQGDSAMYLCASSGQGEPQHFGDGTRLSIL.

This clone was observed a handful of times. CDR3 sequence (DNA): TGTGCCAGCAGCTCCCGGGGGGGACTAGCGTACAATGAGCAGTTCTTC. Its translation is CASSSRGGLAYNEQFF. The chain uses TRBV7-3 and TRBJ2-1; TRBD2 agrees at 10 bases. J lost 4 bases, V lost 4 bases, and 7 bases had no gene match. The CDR3 contains 16 residues. Germline values: CDR1 SGHTA, CDR2 FQGTGA. The whole variable domain, filled in from reference TRBV7-3 and TRBJ2-1, reads GAGVSQTPSNKVTEKGKYVELRCDPISGHTALYWYRQSLGQGPEFLIYFQGTGAADDSGLPNDRFFAVRPEGSVSTLKIQRTERGDSAVYLCASSSRGGLAYNEQFFGPGTRLTVL.

The chain has TRBV5-6 and TRBJ2-1, with a tentative D call TRBD2 (6 bases). This CDR3 spans 17 amino acids. Germline CDR1 SGHDT, CDR2 YYEEEE. Trimming left V 0 bases short and J 2 bases short, with 15 bases between. CDR3 loop: CASSLVSPSDPYNEQFF. Written as DNA, the CDR3 is TGTGCCAGCAGCTTGGTCTCGCCTAGCGACCCCTACAATGAGCAGTTCTTC.

This chain joins TRBV19 and TRBJ1-1; D is unclear. V was cut by 5 bases and J by 2 bases, with 9 bases left in between. The length of the CDR3 is 13 residues. CDR1 LNHDA and CDR2 SQIVND come from the germline V gene (reference sequence). The CDR3 DNA is TGTGCCAGTAGTTTGAGGGAAAACACTGAAGCTTTCTTT. Amino acids: CASSLRENTEAFF.

The CDR3 nucleotides read TGTGCCAGCAGCTTGGGTGGCTTAACCTACGAGCAGTACTTC. The encoded protein is CASSLGGLTYEQYF. V and J are TRBV5-6 and TRBJ2-7; D gene uncertain. Trimming removed 0 bases at V and 2 bases at J, with 9 bases between. There are 14 residues in the CDR3. Germline V gene lookup returns CDR1 SGHDT and CDR2 YYEEEE.

V is TRBV19 and J is TRBJ1-2, with 10 nucleotides matching TRBD1. The V gene end was trimmed by 5 bases and the J gene end by 1 base; junction bases not matched to a gene: 10. The CDR3 loop spans 17 amino acids. From germline, CDR1 is LNHDA and CDR2 SQIVND (reference sequence). The CDR3 spells CASSARTGGTFNYGYTF. The CDR3, as DNA: TGTGCCAGTAGTGCAAGGACAGGGGGGACCTTTAACTATGGCTACACCTTC.

The chain joins TRBV19 to TRBJ1-5; TRBD1 is a possible D gene (6 bases). Germline V gene data show CDR1 as LNHDA and CDR2 as SQIVND (reference sequence). Trimming removed 10 bases from V and 4 bases from J, with 23 bases in between. The CDR3 runs 16 residues. CDR3 nucleotide sequence: TGTGCCACCACCCGAGGACAGTCCCAAGGAAATCAGCCCCAGCATTTT. It yields the protein CATTRGQSQGNQPQHF.

This chain joins TRBV30 and TRBJ2-7; the match to TRBD1 covers 11 bases. Germline CDR1 reads GTSNPN; CDR2 reads SVGIG (reference sequence). This CDR3 region has 15 residues. J gave up 6 bases and V 2 bases, and 9 bases lay outside the gene matches. The CDR3 DNA follows: TGTGCCTGGAGTATGGGCGGGACAGGGGGGTTCGAGCAGTACTTC. Translated, it gives CAWSMGGTGGFEQYF.

This clone was seen only a few times. V gene TRBV6-5 combines with J gene TRBJ1-6, with 9 bases lining up with TRBD1. CDR1 and CDR2 (germline): MNHEY, SVGAGI. J gave up 9 bases and V 4 bases, and 7 bases lay outside the gene matches. This CDR3 has 15 residues. The CDR3: CASSSETGGGSPLHF. The CDR3 DNA follows: TGTGCCAGCAGTTCCGAGACAGGGGGAGGTTCACCCCTCCACTTT.

In this sample, this clone turned up a few times. Written as DNA, the CDR3 is TGTGCCAGCAGTTACTCGTACGGGAGTGGGATCTACGAGCAGTACTTC. Translating gives CASSYSYGSGIYEQYF. V is TRBV6-5 and J is TRBJ2-7, with a possible D match to TRBD2 (6 bases). V lost 0 bases and J lost 3, with 15 bases in between. From germline, CDR1 is MNHEY and CDR2 SVGAGI. This CDR3 spans 16 amino acids.

This clone was seen more than once but under ten times. The V gene is TRBV19, the J gene TRBJ1-2; 10 bases fit TRBD1. V trimming: 1 base; J trimming: 0 bases; junction bases outside the gene matches: 2. The CDR3 totals 16 residues. Germline V gene data show CDR1 as LNHDA and CDR2 as SQIVND (reference sequence). This CDR3 reads CASSIAGQGANYGYTF. DNA of the CDR3: TGTGCCAGTAGTATAGCAGGACAGGGGGCTAACTATGGCTACACCTTC.

J is TRBJ2-6 and V is TRBV3-1 (or the pseudogene TRBV3-2), with 14 bases lining up with TRBD2. The germline V gene has CDR1 LGHDT and CDR2 YNNKEL (reference sequence). The V and J ends lost 4 bases and 0 bases, in that order; junction bases with no gene match: 8. This CDR3 comprises 20 residues. The CDR3 sequence is CASSPVRTSGRYSGANVLTF. CDR3 sequence (DNA): TGTGCCAGCAGCCCTGTCAGGACTAGCGGGAGGTACTCTGGGGCCAACGTCCTGACTTTC.

This rearrangement joins TRBV5-1 to TRBJ2-5; possible D gene TRBD2, 7 bases. V lost 3 bases to trimming and J lost 4 bases, with 19 bases between them. Germline V gene lookup returns CDR1 SGHRS and CDR2 YFSETQ. The CDR3 totals 16 residues. CDR3 bases: TGCGCCAGCAGCTCAGGGGTAATAGCGGGCCGAGAGACCCAGTACTTC. This gives the protein CASSSGVIAGRETQYF.

This clone was detected many times. The chain has TRBV5-6 and TRBJ2-2, with D unresolved. V shed 0 bases and J shed 1 base, with 4 bases lying between them. The CDR3 contains 14 residues. Germline V gives CDR1 SGHDT, CDR2 YYEEEE. This chain's CDR3 is CASSLGQNTGELFF. In DNA, the CDR3 is TGTGCCAGCAGCTTGGGACAGAACACCGGGGAGCTGTTTTTT.

The chain joins TRBV18 to TRBJ2-2, with 11 nucleotides matching TRBD2. V shed 2 bases and J 4 bases; nucleotides not matched to a gene: 0. The CDR3 runs 15 residues. Germline V gives CDR1 KGHSH, CDR2 LQKENI. The chain's CDR3 is CASSPTSGSTGELFF. For the CDR3, the DNA is TGTGCCAGCTCACCAACTAGCGGGAGCACCGGGGAGCTGTTTTTT.

This clone was detected once. The V gene is TRBV20-1, the J gene TRBJ2-7; TRBD1 matches 9 bases. The CDR3 contains 13 residues. Trimming removed 6 bases from V and 4 bases from J; junction bases left unmatched: 7. Germline loops: CDR1 DFQATT, CDR2 SNEGSKA (reference sequence). CDR3 loop: CSASGQGTYEQYF. For the CDR3, the DNA is TGCAGTGCCAGTGGACAGGGGACTTACGAGCAGTACTTC.

The chain couples TRBV19 to TRBJ2-7; 8 bases map to TRBD1. The trim removed 3 bases at V and 6 bases at J, leaving 7 bases unmatched. CDR3 length: 14 amino acids. Germline V CDR1 and CDR2: LNHDA, SQIVND (reference sequence). The CDR3 reads CASSIRDRRAEQYF. CDR3 DNA sequence: TGTGCCAGTAGTATTAGGGACAGGCGTGCCGAGCAGTACTTC.

J is TRBJ2-3 and V is TRBV3-1 (or the pseudogene TRBV3-2); TRBD2 matches 16 bases. Germline loops: CDR1 LGHDT, CDR2 YNNKEL (reference sequence). The trim removed 4 bases at V and 7 bases at J, leaving 11 bases unmatched. The CDR3 has 18 residues. The CDR3 region has the DNA TGTGCCAGCAGCCCATCGGGACTAGCGGGAGGGCCTAGATATACGCAGTATTTT. Its translation: CASSPSGLAGGPRYTQYF.

J is TRBJ2-1 and V is TRBV4-1; 15 nucleotides match TRBD2. The CDR3 is made up of 16 amino acids. Trimming cost V 4 bases and J 7 bases; bases outside gene matches: 5. CDR1 and CDR2 (germline): MGHRA, YSYEKL. This CDR3 is CASSPPGTSGRNEQFF. As DNA, the CDR3 is TGCGCCAGCAGCCCACCTGGGACTAGCGGGAGGAATGAGCAGTTCTTC.

The chain links TRBV15 to TRBJ2-3; D remains ambiguous. V lost 0 bases and J lost 2, with 6 bases in between. Per germline, CDR1 LNHNV and CDR2 YYDKDF (reference sequence). CDR3 size: 14 residues. DNA of the CDR3: TGTGCCACCAGCAGAGATTTAGACACAGATACGCAGTATTTT. It is translated as CATSRDLDTDTQYF.

The chain carries TRBV10-3 and TRBJ2-7; possible D gene TRBD2, 6 bases. Germline lookup yields CDR1 ENHRY and CDR2 SYGVKD. Trimming took off 7 bases at V and 3 bases at J, with 19 bases between the two ends. The CDR3 totals 15 residues. The CDR3 loop reads CAITDITSSGYEQYF. The CDR3 DNA follows: TGTGCCATCACCGACATCACTAGCTCTGGCTACGAGCAGTACTTC.